This T cell receptor beta chain was sequenced during a study of breast tumors, draining lymph nodes, adjacent tissues. Of note for this clonotype: Antigen unknown.

The CDR3 spans 12 residues. Trimming at V came to 7 bases and at J to 16 bases, leaving 10 bases not matched to a gene. In germline, CDR1 is SGHRS, CDR2 YFSETQ. Study outcomes and limitations: Tumor T cell lymph node origin was a supported hypothesis, not proven. Compared with lymph nodes, tumors were less diverse; compared with nontumor tissue, more.

In TCRdb, the multiplex PCR reads were re-called with MiXCR into one record per CDR3 protein. The sample shows some 53,000 distinct CDR3 sequences, around 45% of them seen only once. Sample: breast tumor tissue. The receptor was derived from a female donor with breast cancer. Some clones in this sample may be carry-over from other donors' samples. The chain couples TRBV5-1 to TRBJ2-6, with 8 bases aligning to TRBD2. CDR3 amino acids: CASGGGSNSLTF. The CDR3, as DNA: TGCGCCAGCGGCGGGGGGTCGAATTCGCTGACTTTC. Looking up the rest from reference TRBV5-1 and TRBJ2-6 gives the full variable domain: KAGVTQTPRYLIKTRGQQVTLSCSPISGHRSVSWYQQTPGQGLQFLFEYFSETQRNKGNFPGRFSGRQFSNSRSEMNVSTLELGDSALYLCASGGGSNSLTFGAGSRLTVL.